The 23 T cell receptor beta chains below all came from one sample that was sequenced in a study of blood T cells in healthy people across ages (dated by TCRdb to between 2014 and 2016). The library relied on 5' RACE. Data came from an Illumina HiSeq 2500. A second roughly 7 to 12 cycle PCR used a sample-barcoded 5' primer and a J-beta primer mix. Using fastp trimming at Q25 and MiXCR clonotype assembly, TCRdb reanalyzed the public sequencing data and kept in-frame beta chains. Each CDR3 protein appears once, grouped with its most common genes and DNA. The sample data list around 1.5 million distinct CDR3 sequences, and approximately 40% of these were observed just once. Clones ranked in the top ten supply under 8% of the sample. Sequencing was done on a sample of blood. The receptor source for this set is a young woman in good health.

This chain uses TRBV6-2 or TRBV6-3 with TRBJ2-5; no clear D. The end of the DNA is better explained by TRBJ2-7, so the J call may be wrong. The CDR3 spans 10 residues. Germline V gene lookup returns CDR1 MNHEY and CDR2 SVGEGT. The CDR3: CASDLNEQYF. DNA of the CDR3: TGTGCCAGCGACTTGAACGAGCAGTACTTC.

CDR3 sequence (DNA): TGTGCTAGTGGGACCACCGCCGTTTACTCCTACAATGAGCAGTTCTTC. As protein: CASGTTAVYSYNEQFF. This chain uses TRBV12-5 with TRBJ2-1, with no clear D. The CDR3 is made up of 16 amino acids. V lost 6 bases and J 0 bases, leaving 15 bases between the germline ends. Germline V gene lookup returns CDR1 LGHNT and CDR2 FRNRAP.

CDR3 loop: CAGYGGPGNTIYF. CDR3 DNA: TGTGCCGGATACGGGGGACCTGGAAACACCATATATTTT. The chain couples TRBV30 to TRBJ1-3, with a tentative D call TRBD1 (5 bases). Trimming shortened V by 8 bases and J by 2 bases, and 13 bases separated the two germline ends. Germline V CDR1 and CDR2: GTSNPN, SVGIG (reference sequence). CDR3 size: 13 residues.

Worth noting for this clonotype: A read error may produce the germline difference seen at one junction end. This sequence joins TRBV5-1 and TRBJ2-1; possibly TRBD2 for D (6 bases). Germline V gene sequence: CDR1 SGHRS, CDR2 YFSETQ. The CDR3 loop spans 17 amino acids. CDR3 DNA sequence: TGCGCCAGCTCTTGGATTGGGGGAGGTCCCTCCTACAATGTGCAGTTCTTC. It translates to CASSWIGGGPSYNVQFF.

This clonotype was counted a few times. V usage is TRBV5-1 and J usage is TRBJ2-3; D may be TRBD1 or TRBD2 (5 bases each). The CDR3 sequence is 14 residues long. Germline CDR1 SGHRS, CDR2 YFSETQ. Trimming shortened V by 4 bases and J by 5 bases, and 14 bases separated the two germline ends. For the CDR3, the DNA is TGCGCCAGCAGCCCAGGGACCAAGGGAGATACGCAGTATTTT. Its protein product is CASSPGTKGDTQYF. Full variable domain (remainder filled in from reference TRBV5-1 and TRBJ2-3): KAGVTQTPRYLIKTRGQQVTLSCSPISGHRSVSWYQQTPGQGLQFLFEYFSETQRNKGNFPGRFSGRQFSNSRSEMNVSTLELGDSALYLCASSPGTKGDTQYFGPGTRLTVL.

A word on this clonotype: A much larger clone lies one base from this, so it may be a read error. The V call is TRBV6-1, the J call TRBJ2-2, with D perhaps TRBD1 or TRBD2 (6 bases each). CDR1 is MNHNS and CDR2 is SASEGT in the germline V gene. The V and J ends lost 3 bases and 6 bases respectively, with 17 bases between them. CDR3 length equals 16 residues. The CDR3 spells CASSDGGRYLAGELFF. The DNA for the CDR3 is TGTGCCAGCAGTGACGGGGGCCGGTATCTGGCCGGGGAGCTGTTTTTT.

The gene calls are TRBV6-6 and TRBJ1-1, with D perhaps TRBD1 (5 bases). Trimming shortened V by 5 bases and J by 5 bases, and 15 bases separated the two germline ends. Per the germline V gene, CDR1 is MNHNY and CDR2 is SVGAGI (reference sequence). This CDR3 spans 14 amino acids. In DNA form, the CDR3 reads TGTGCCAGCAGTGACGGGGGGGATTGGACTGAAGCTTTCTTT. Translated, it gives CASSDGGDWTEAFF.

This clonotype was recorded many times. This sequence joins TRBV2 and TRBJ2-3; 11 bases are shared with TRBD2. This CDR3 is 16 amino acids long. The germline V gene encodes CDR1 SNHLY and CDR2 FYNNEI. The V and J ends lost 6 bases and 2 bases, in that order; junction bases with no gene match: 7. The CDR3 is CASSPGTSGLTDTQYF. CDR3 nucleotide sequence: TGTGCCAGCAGCCCCGGGACTAGCGGACTCACAGATACGCAGTATTTT.

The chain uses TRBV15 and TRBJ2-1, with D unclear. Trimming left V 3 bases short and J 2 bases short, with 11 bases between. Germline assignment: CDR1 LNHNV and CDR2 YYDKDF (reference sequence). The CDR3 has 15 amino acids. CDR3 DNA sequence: TGTGCCACCAGCAGGGACCGTGCTCCCTACAATGAGCAGTTCTTC. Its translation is CATSRDRAPYNEQFF.

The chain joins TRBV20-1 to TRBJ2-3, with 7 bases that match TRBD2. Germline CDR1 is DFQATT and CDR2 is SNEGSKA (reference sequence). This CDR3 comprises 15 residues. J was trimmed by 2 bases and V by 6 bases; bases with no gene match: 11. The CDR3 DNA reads TGCAGTGCAAGCGGGACGGGCCCCATCACAGATACGCAGTATTTT. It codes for CSASGTGPITDTQYF.

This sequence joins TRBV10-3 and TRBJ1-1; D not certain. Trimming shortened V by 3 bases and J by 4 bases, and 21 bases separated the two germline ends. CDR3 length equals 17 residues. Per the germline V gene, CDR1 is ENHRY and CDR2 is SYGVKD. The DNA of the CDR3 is TGTGCCATCAGTGACTCCGATGCTAATCGGGTGGGCACTGAAGCTTTCTTT. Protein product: CAISDSDANRVGTEAFF.

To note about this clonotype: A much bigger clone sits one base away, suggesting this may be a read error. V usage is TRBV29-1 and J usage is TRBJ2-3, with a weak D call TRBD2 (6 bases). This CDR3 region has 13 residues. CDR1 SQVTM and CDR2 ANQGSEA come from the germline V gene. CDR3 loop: CSVEQTSGDMQYF. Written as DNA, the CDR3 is TGCAGCGTTGAACAGACGTCGGGGGATATGCAGTATTTT.

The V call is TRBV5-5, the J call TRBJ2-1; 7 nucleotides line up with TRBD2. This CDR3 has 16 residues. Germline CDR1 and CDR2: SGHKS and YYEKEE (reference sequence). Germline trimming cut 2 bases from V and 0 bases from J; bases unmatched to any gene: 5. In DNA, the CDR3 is TGTGCCAGCAGCTTAAAGCGGGAAAGCTCCTACAATGAGCAGTTCTTC. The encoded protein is CASSLKRESSYNEQFF.

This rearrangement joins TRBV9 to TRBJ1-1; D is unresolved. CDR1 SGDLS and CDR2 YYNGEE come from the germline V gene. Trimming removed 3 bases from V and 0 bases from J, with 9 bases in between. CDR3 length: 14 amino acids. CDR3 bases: TGTGCCAGCAGCGACGGTCGTCTGAACACTGAAGCTTTCTTT. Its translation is CASSDGRLNTEAFF.

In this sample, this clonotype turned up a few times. CDR3 residues: CAISGDMYSNQPQHF. Written as DNA, the CDR3 is TGTGCCATCAGTGGTGACATGTATAGCAATCAGCCCCAGCATTTT. The V call is TRBV10-3, the J call TRBJ1-5; D remains unclear. V lost 4 bases and J 0 bases, leaving 10 bases between the germline ends. Germline values: CDR1 ENHRY, CDR2 SYGVKD. The CDR3 spans 15 residues.

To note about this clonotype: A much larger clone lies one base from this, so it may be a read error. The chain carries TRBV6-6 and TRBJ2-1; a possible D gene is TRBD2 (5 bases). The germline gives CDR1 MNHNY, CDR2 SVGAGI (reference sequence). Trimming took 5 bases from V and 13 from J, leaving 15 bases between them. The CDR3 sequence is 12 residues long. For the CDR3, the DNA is TGTGCCAGCAGTCCCCTGAGGGAGACCCAGTTCTTC. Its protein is CASSPLRETQFF.

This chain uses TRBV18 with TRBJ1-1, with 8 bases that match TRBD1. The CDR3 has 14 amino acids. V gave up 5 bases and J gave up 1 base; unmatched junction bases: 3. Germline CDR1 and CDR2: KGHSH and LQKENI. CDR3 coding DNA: TGTGCCAGCTCAGGGACAGGAAAGAACACTGAAGCTTTCTTT. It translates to CASSGTGKNTEAFF.

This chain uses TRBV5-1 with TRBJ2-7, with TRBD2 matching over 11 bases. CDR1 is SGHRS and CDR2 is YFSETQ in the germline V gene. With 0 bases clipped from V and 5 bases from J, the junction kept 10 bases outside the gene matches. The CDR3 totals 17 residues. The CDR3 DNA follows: TGCGCCAGCAGCTTGGCCCAGGGTAGCGGGAGGGACCACGAGCAGTACTTC. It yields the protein CASSLAQGSGRDHEQYF.

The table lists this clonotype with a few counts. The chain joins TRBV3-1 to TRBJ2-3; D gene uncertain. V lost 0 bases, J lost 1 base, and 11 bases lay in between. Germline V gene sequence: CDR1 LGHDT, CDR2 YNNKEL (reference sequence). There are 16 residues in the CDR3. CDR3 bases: TGTGCCAGCAGCCAAGAAAGATGGAGAGGCACAGATACGCAGTATTTT. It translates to CASSQERWRGTDTQYF.

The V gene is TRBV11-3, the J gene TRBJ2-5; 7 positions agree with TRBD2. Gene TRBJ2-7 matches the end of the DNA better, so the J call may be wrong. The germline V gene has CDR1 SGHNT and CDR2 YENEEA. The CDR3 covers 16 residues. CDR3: CASSFTGQAGPNEQYF. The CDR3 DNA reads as TGTGCCAGCAGCTTCACCGGGCAAGCGGGGCCTAACGAGCAGTACTTC.

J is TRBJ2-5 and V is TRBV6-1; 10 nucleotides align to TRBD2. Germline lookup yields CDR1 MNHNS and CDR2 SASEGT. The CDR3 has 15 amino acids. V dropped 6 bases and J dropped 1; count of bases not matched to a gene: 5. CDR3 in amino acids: CASSPLAGLQETQYF. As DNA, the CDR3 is TGTGCCAGCAGCCCACTAGCGGGGCTCCAAGAGACCCAGTACTTC.

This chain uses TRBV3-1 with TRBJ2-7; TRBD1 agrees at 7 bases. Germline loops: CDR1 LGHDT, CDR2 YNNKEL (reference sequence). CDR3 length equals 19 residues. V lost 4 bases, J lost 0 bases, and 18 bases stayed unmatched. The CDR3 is CASSPGWTGQTSDSYEQYF. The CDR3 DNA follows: TGTGCCAGCAGCCCAGGTTGGACAGGCCAAACTTCAGACTCCTACGAGCAGTACTTC.

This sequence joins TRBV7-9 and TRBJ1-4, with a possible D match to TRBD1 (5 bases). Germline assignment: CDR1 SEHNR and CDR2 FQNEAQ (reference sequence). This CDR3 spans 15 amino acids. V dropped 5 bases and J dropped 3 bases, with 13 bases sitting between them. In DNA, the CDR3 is TGTGCCAGCAGCCTAGTCAGGGTGGCTAATGAAAAACTGTTTTTT. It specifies CASSLVRVANEKLFF.